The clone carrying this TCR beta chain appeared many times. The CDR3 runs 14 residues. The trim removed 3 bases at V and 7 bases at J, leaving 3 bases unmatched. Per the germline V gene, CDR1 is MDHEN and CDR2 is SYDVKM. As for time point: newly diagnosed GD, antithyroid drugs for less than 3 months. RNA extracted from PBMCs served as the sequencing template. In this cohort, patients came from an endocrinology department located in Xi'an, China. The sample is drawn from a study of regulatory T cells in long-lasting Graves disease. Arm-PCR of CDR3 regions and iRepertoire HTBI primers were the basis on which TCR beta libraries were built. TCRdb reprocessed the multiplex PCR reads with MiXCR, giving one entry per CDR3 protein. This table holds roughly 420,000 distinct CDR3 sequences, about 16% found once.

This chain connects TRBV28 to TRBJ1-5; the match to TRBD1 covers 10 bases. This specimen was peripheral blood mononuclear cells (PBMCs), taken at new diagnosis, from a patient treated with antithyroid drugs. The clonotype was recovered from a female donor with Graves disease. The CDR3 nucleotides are TGTGCCAGCAGTTTCGGACAGGGGGACCAGCCCCAGCATTTT. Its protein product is CASSFGQGDQPQHF.